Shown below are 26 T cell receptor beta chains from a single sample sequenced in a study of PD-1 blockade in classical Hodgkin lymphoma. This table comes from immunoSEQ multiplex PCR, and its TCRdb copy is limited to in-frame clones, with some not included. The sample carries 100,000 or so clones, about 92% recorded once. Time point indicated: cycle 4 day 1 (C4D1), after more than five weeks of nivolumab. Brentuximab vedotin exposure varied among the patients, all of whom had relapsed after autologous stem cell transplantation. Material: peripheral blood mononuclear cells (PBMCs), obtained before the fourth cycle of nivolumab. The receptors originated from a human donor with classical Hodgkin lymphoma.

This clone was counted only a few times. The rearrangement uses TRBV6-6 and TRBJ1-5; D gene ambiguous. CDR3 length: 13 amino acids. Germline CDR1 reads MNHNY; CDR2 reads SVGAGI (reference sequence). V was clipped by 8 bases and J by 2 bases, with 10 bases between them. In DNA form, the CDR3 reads TGTGCCAGCTCGCGAGAAGGCAATCAGCCCCAGCATTTT. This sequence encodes CASSREGNQPQHF.

The CDR3 DNA reads TGTGCCAGCAGTTCCCGACCGAACTCTGGGGCCAACGTCCTGACTTTC. This encodes CASSSRPNSGANVLTF. V usage is TRBV27 and J usage is TRBJ2-6; D remains unclear. The CDR3 is made up of 16 amino acids. Germline V gene sequence: CDR1 MNHEY, CDR2 SMNVEV (reference sequence). The ends were cut back, 4 bases at V and 0 bases at J, with 10 bases in the middle.

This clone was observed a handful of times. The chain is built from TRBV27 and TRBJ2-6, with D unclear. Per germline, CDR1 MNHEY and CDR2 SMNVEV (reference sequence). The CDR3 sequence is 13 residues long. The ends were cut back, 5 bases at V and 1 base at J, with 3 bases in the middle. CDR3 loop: CASSTSGANVLTF. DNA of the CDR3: TGTGCCAGCAGTACGTCTGGGGCCAACGTCCTGACTTTC.

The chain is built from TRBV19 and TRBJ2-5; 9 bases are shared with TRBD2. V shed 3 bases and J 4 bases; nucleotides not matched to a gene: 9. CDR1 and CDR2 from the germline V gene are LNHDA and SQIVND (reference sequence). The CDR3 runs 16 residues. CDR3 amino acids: CASSMGPSGIGETQYF. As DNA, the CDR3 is TGTGCCAGTAGTATGGGGCCTAGCGGGATAGGAGAGACCCAGTACTTC. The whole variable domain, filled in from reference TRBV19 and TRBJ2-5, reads DGGITQSPKYLFRKEGQNVTLSCEQNLNHDAMYWYRQDPGQGLRLIYYSQIVNDFQKGDIAEGYSVSREKKESFPLTVTSAQKNPTAFYLCASSMGPSGIGETQYFGPGTRLLVL.

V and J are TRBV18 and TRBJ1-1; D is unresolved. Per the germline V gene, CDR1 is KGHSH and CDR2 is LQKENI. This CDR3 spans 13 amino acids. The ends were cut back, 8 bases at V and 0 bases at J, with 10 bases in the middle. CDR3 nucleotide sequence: TGTGCCAGCCGCCGGGAGATGAACACTGAAGCTTTCTTT. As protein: CASRREMNTEAFF. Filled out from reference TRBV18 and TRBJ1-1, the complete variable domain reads NAGVMQNPRHLVRRRGQEARLRCSPMKGHSHVYWYRQLPEEGLKFMVYLQKENIIDESGMPKERFSAEFPKEGPSILRIQQVVRGDSAAYFCASRREMNTEAFFGQGTRLTVV.

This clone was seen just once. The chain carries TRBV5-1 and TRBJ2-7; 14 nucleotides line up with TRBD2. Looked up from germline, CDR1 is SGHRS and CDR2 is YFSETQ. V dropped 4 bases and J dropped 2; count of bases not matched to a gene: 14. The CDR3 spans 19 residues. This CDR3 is CASSLTPGLAGVETYEQYF. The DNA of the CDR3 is TGCGCCAGCAGCCTGACCCCGGGACTAGCGGGAGTGGAAACCTACGAGCAGTACTTC.

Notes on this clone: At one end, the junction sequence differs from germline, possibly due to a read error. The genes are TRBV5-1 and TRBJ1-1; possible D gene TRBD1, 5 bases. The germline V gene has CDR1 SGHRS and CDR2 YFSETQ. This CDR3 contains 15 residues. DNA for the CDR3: TGCGCCAGCAGGTTGGGGGGGTCGCTGGACACTGAAGCTTTCTTT. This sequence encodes CASRLGGSLDTEAFF.

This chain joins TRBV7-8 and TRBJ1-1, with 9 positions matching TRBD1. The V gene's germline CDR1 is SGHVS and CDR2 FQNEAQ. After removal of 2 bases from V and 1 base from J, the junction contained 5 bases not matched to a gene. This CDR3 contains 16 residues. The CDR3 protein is CASSLYGTGPNTEAFF. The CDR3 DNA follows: TGTGCCAGCAGCTTATATGGGACAGGGCCGAACACTGAAGCTTTCTTT.

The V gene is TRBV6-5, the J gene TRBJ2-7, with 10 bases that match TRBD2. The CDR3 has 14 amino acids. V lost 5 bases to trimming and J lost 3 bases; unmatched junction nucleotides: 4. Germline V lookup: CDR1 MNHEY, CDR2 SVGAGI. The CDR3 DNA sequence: TGTGCCAGCAGTCGGACTAGCGGTGACTACGAGCAGTACTTC. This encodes CASSRTSGDYEQYF.

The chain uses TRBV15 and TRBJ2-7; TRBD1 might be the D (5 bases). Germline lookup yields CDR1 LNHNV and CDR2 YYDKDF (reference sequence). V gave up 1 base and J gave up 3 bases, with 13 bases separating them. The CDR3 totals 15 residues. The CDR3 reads CATSRGAGFVYEQYF. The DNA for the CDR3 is TGTGCCACCAGCAGAGGGGCAGGGTTTGTCTACGAGCAGTACTTC.

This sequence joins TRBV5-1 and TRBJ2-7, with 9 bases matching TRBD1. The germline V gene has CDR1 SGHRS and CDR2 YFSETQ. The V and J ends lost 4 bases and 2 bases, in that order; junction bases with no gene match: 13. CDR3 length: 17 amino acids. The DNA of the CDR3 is TGCGCCAGCAGCGTAAATCCATCCGGGACAGGGACCTACGAGCAGTACTTC. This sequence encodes CASSVNPSGTGTYEQYF.

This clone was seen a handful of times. CDR3 residues: CASSERDRGPYGYTF. The CDR3 DNA reads TGTGCCAGCAGTGAACGGGACAGGGGGCCCTATGGCTACACCTTC. The V gene is TRBV6-1, the J gene TRBJ1-2, with 12 bases aligning to TRBD1. The length of the CDR3 is 15 residues. Unmatched junction bases numbered 2, after V lost 2 bases and J lost 4 bases. Germline-derived CDR1 and CDR2 are MNHNS and SASEGT.

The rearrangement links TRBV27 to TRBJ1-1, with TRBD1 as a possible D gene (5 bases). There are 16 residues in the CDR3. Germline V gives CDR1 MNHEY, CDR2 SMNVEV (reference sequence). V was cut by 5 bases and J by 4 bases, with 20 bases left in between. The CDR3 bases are TGTGCCAGCAGTCCTGACCCTCAATTCAGGGCCACTGAAGCTTTCTTT. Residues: CASSPDPQFRATEAFF.

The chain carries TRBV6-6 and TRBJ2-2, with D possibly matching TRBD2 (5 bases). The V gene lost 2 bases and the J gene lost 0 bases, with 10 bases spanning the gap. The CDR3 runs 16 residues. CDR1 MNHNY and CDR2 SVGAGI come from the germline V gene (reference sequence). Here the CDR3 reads CASSYERRTNTGELFF. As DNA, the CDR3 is TGTGCCAGCAGTTACGAGCGGCGGACGAACACCGGGGAGCTGTTTTTT.

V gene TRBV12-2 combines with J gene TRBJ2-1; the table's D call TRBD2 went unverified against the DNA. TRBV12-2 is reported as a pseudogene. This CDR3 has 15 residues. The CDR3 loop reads CASRFERDWDNEQFF. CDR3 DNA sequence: TGTGCAAGTCGCTTCGAGCGGGATTGGGACAATGAGCAGTTCTTC.

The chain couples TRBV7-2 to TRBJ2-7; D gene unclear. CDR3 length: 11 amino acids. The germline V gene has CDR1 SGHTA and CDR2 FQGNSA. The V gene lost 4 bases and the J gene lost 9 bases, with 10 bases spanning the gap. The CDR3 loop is CASSSDWGQYF. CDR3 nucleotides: TGTGCCAGCAGCTCCGATTGGGGGCAGTACTTC.

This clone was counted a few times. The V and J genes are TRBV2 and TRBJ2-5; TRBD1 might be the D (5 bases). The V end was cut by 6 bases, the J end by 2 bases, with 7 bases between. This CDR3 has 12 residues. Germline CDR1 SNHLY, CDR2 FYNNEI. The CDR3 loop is CASSREQETQYF. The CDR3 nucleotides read TGTGCCAGCAGCAGGGAACAAGAGACCCAGTACTTC.

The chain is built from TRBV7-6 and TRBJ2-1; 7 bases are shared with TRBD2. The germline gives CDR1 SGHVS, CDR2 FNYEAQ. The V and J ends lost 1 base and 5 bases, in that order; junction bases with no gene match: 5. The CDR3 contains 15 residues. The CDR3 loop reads CASSLGTSRHNEQFF. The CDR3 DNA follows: TGTGCCAGCAGCTTAGGGACTAGTAGACACAATGAGCAGTTCTTC. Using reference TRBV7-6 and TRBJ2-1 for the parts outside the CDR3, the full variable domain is GAGVSQSPRYKVTKRGQDVALRCDPISGHVSLYWYRQALGQGPEFLTYFNYEAQQDKSGLPNDRFSAERPEGSISTLTIQRTEQRDSAMYRCASSLGTSRHNEQFFGPGTRLTVL.

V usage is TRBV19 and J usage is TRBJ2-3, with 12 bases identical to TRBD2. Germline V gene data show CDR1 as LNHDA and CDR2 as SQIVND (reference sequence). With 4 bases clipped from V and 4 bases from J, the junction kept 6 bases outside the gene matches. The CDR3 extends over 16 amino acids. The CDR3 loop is CASSTTTSGSSDTQYF. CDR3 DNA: TGTGCCAGTAGTACCACGACTAGCGGGAGTTCAGATACGCAGTATTTT.

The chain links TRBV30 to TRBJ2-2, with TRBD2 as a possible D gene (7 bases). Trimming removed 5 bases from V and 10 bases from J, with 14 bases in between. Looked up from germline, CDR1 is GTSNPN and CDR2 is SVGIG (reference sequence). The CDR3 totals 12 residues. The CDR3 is CAWERGGEELFF. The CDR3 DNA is TGTGCCTGGGAGAGAGGGGGGGAGGAGCTGTTTTTT.

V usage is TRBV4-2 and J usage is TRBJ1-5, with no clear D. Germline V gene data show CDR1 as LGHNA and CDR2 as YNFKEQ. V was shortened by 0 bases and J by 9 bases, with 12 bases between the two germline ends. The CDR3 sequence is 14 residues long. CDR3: CASSQDISPTPQHF. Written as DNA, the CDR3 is TGTGCCAGCAGCCAAGATATAAGCCCAACGCCCCAGCATTTT.

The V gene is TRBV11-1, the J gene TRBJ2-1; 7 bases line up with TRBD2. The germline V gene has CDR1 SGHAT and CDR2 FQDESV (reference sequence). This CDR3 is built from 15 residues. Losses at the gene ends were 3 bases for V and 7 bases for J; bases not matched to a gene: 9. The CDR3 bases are TGTGCCAGCAGCTTGGGGGAGGGCCGCTTAAATGAGCAGTTCTTC. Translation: CASSLGEGRLNEQFF.

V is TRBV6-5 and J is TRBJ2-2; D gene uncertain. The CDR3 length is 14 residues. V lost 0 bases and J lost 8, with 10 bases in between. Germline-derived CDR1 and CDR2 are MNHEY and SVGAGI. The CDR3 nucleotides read TGTGCCAGCAGTTACTCATGGGTTAGTGGGGAGCTGTTTTTT. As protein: CASSYSWVSGELFF.

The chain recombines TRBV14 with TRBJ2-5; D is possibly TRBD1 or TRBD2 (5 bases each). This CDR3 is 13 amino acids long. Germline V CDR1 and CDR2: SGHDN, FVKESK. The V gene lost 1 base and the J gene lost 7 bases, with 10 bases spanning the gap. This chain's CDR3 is CASSQGGRATQYF. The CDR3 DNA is TGTGCCAGCAGCCAAGGGGGGAGAGCGACCCAGTACTTC.

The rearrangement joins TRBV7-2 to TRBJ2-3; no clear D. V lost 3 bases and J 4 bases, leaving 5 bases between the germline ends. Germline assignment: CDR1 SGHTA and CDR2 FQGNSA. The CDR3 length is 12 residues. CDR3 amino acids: CASSLWSDTQYF. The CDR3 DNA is TGTGCCAGCAGCTTGTGGTCAGATACGCAGTATTTT.

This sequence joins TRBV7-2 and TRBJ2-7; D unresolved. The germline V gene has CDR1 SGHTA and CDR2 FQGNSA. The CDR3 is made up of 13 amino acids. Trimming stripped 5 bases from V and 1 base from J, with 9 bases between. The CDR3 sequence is CASSRPQSYEQYF. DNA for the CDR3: TGTGCCAGCAGCCGCCCCCAGTCCTACGAGCAGTACTTC.